The clone carrying this T cell receptor (beta chain) has a handful of counts. The antigen is unknown. A much larger clone differs by one base, so this may be a read error. These data come from a study of tumor and adjacent non-tumor tissue in lung cancer. For the study at large: Histology: 12 adenocarcinoma, a couple of squamous cell carcinoma, 1 small cell lung cancer. Some 4.1 million productive TCRbeta reads were obtained per sample on average. The study's findings and limits: In normal lung, the top 100 clones were significantly more dominant than in tumor. Compared with tumor, normal lung showed significantly lower TCR diversity.

No cell sorting was done before RNA was extracted from the tissue. Three rounds of nested PCR, following a modified ARM-PCR protocol, produced the TCRbeta library. TCRdb re-called the multiplex PCR reads through MiXCR, storing one row per CDR3 protein. The sample consists of more than 120,000 distinct CDR3 sequences, roughly 66% of them appearing once. Germline loops: CDR1 MNHEY, CDR2 SVGEGT. The CDR3 sequence is 13 residues long. This TCR was recovered from a man aged 60 to 69 with small cell lung cancer. The chain joins TRBV6-2 or TRBV6-3 to TRBJ1-5; tentative D call: TRBD1 (6 bases). The DNA matches TRBJ2-3 better at its end, which makes the J call doubtful. The source material was lung tumor tissue. Here the CDR3 reads CASRDTGNQPQYF. The CDR3, as DNA: TGTGCCAGCAGAGACACAGGGAATCAGCCCCAGTATTTT.